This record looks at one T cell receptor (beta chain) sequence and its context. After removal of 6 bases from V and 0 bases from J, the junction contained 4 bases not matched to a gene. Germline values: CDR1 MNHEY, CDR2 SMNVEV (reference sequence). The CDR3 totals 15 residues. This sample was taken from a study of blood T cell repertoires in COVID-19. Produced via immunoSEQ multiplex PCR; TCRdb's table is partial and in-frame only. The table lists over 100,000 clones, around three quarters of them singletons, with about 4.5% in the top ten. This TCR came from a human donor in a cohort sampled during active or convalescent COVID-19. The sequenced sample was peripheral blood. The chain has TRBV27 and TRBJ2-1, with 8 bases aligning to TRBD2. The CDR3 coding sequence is TGTGCCAGCAGGCGCGGGGGGAGCTCCTACAATGAGCAGTTCTTC. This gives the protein CASRRGGSSYNEQFF.